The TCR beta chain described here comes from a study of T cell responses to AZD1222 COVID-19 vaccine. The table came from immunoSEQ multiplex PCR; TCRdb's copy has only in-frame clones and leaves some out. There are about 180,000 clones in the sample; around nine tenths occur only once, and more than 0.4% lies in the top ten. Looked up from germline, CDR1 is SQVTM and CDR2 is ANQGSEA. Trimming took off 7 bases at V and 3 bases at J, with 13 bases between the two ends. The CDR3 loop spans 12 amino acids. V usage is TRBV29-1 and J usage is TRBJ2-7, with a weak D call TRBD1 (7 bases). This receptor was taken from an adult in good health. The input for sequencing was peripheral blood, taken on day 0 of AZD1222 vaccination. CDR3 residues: CSAGAGGYEQYF. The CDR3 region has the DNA TGCAGCGCGGGAGCAGGGGGCTACGAGCAGTACTTC.